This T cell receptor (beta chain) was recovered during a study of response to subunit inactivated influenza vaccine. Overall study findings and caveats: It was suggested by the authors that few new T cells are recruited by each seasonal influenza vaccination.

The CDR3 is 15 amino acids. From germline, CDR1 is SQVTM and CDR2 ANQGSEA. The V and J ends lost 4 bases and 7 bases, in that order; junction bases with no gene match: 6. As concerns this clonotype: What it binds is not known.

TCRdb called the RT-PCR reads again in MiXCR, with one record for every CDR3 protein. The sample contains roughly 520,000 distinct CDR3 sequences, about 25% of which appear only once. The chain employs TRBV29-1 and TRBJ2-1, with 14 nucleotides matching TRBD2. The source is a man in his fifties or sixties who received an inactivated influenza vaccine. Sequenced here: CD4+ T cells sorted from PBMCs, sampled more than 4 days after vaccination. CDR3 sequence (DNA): TGCAGCGTTGTGGGACTAGCGGGAGTCATAAATGAGCAGTTCTTC. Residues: CSVVGLAGVINEQFF.